This T cell receptor beta chain derives from a study of early T cells in non-severe SARS-CoV-2 infection. Study summary: Investigators sequenced bulk RNA drawn from unsorted whole blood, and chains remained unpaired. Whole-study findings and limits: CD4 and private specificities were missed by VDJdb matching, which favored anti-spike CD8 responses.

This clonotype was picked up many times. Its antigen remains unknown. Individually, cDNA molecules had unique molecular identifiers attached to them. MiXCR was run by TCRdb on the 5' RACE reads, yielding one entry per CDR3 protein. The sample includes about 33,000 distinct CDR3 sequences, under 5.5% seen only once; the top ten take roughly 7.7%. The V and J ends lost 3 bases and 6 bases, in that order; junction bases with no gene match: 8. The CDR3 covers 15 residues. Germline V gives CDR1 SGHTA, CDR2 FQGNSA. The TCR comes from an adult who was a healthcare worker with PCR-confirmed SARS-CoV-2 infection or an uninfected control (not recorded which). The sequenced sample consisted of whole blood. This sequence joins TRBV7-2 and TRBJ1-5, with 7 bases aligning to TRBD1. The chain's CDR3 is CASSLTGSLGQPQHF. The CDR3 nucleotides are TGTGCCAGCAGCTTGACAGGGAGTTTAGGTCAGCCCCAGCATTTT.